This TCR beta chain was sequenced in a study of blood T cell repertoires in COVID-19. In the study overall: PBMCs, B-cell-depleted T cells, or T cells provided the cDNA or gDNA that made up the material.

Original methodology: Cell counts per sample came from amplifying reference gene primers. Measured with immunoSEQ multiplex PCR; TCRdb has only the in-frame clones, and not every one. Clonal size and the V and J genes are those of that table, whereas D and trimming came from the DNA. The sample carries 150,000 to 200,000 clones, about 90% recorded once. CDR1 SGHDN and CDR2 FVKESK come from the germline V gene. Germline trimming cut 1 base from V and 8 bases from J; bases unmatched to any gene: 15. The CDR3 totals 18 residues. Input material: peripheral blood. This chain joins TRBV14 and TRBJ2-1, with 9 bases matching TRBD2. This TCR was sampled from a man between 60 and 75 years old with acute or convalescent COVID-19. CDR3 amino acids: CASSQVGSRGGLLDEQFF. As DNA, the CDR3 is TGTGCCAGCAGCCAAGTTGGTTCGCGGGGGGGTCTCTTGGATGAGCAGTTCTTC.